The clone carrying this T cell receptor beta chain occurred once. This sample was included in a study of blood T cell repertoires in COVID-19. Study-level information: Samples taken during acute and convalescent COVID-19 were collected in the United States, Italy and Spain. T cells, B-cell-depleted T cells, or PBMCs supplied cDNA or gDNA.

CDR1 is SGHRS and CDR2 is YFSETQ in the germline V gene. Trimming left V 1 base short and J 8 bases short, with 12 bases between. This CDR3 is built from 14 residues. Authors' data handling: Amplifying reference gene primers gave estimates of nucleated cell counts. Measured with immunoSEQ multiplex PCR; TCRdb has only the in-frame clones, and not every one. The V and J calls and the clone size are those of that table, but D and trimming were determined from the DNA. The sample includes around 95,000 clones, roughly 92% of them seen just once. Sequencing was done on a sample of peripheral blood. The V gene is TRBV5-1, the J gene TRBJ1-4, with D maybe TRBD1 (6 bases). The receptor comes from a man aged 45 to 65 with active COVID-19. In DNA form, the CDR3 reads TGCGCCAGCAGCTTGTCAGGGGTGAGGGAAAAACTGTTTTTT. It specifies CASSLSGVREKLFF.